This T cell receptor beta chain is from a study of cytomegalovirus exposure and HLA in healthy donors (dated by TCRdb to about 2017). At the level of the whole study: A later analysis indicated that the roughly 130 validation repertoires were generated on the platform also employed for the 700 or so repertoires of the first cohort. In addition to the first cohort of approximately 650 subjects, a separate validation cohort of 120 different subjects was used. The study was designed to test whether signatures of past pathogen exposure could be identified by cataloging public T cell receptors. To predict cytomegalovirus infection status, the study combined high-throughput TCR immunosequencing, statistical association of individual TCRs with disease status, and machine learning. Here is what the overall study found, with its caveats: The classifier was reported to diagnose cytomegalovirus status with high specificity and sensitivity in both the original and validation cohorts. In vitro tests confirmed that three of the cytomegalovirus-associated TCR beta chains recognize cytomegalovirus antigens. Most TCR sequences were seen in very few donors, while some public TCRs were found in many individuals. The study listed 164 TCR beta chains as associated with cytomegalovirus. In a later analysis, TCRs clustered in the first cohort were found to also tend to co-occur in the roughly 120 validation repertoires, with approximately 95% of cluster scores above 0. A later analysis had no HLA typing for the validation cohort, so co-occurrence there was scored across all 110 or so repertoires. The authors suggested that the approach could potentially be extended to other disease states and immunological phenotypes.

The donors were included in the validation cohort of 90 to 150 subjects, a group kept apart from the roughly 700-subject first cohort. A word on this clone: Its antigen is still unknown. Per-nucleotide qualities are absent, and no much larger clonotype sits a single base away.

The receptor library was made with the immunoSEQ multiplex PCR assay. The original methods were these. To diagnose cytomegalovirus status from the catalog of TCR beta chain sequences, a statistical classification framework was built. Sourced from immuneACCESS, this table was stored by TCRdb with only in-frame sequences that have V and J called. A share of the clones is absent; for the studies checked, an unresolved V gene accounts for under half, and the remainder has no known explanation. The D gene and trimming were derived from the DNA, and the V and J assignments and clone size from that table. The sample data list 55,000 to 75,000 clones, and 92% of these were observed just once. The leading ten clones occupy about 5% of the sample. The TCR originated in a man aged 18 to 29 in good health and CMV-seropositive. The source material was PBMCs.

The base sequence is TGTGCCAGCAGTTACCCCATTGGGACTAGAGAGTACGAGCAGTACTTC. Its translation reads: CASSYPIGTREYEQYF. Here the chain combines TRBV28 and TRBJ2-7; the central 8 bases match TRBD2. The CDR3 covers 16 residues, taking in both the cysteine and the phenylalanine. The DNA shown is the 48-base CDR3, in frame from base 1. The junction shows trimming of 4 bases on V and 4 bases on J, and the gene matches do not reach 12 bases of it. The germline V gene yields MDHEN for CDR1 and SYDVKM for CDR2.